One and the same sample provided the 15 T cell receptor beta chains below, sequenced in a study of blood T cells in healthy people across ages. Sample-barcoded 5' priming and a J-beta primer mix drove a second PCR of about 7 to 11 cycles. TCRdb ran MiXCR on the 5' RACE reads and lists one entry per CDR3 protein. The sample lists 650,000 to 800,000 distinct CDR3 sequences; under 45% were seen once. Sequenced input: blood. Receptors originate from a man between 60 and 75 years old in good health.

V is TRBV25-1 and J is TRBJ2-7, with a tentative D call TRBD1 (7 bases). CDR3 length: 16 residues. The V gene's germline CDR1 is MGHDK and CDR2 SYGVNS. Trimming pared 0 bases from V and 7 bases from J, leaving 19 bases between. This CDR3 reads CASSEYGRGAYNEQYF. The CDR3 nucleotides are TGTGCCAGCAGTGAATACGGCAGGGGGGCCTACAATGAGCAGTACTTC.

The genes are TRBV7-9 and TRBJ2-3; 7 nucleotides line up with TRBD1. The CDR3 runs 14 residues. The germline gives CDR1 SEHNR, CDR2 FQNEAQ (reference sequence). V dropped 5 bases and J dropped 2; count of bases not matched to a gene: 4. The CDR3 DNA reads TGTGCCAGCAGCCAACAGGGGTTCACAGATACGCAGTATTTT. Translating it yields CASSQQGFTDTQYF.

There are a few counts of this clonotype. The chain couples TRBV6-6 to TRBJ1-2, with 8 bases identical to TRBD1. The CDR3 runs 15 residues. The J segment lost 8 bases and the V segment lost 2 bases, leaving 10 bases of the junction unmatched. Germline CDR1 MNHNY, CDR2 SVGAGI (reference sequence). CDR3 amino acids: CASSYLGQGTKGYTF. CDR3 in DNA: TGTGCCAGCAGTTACCTCGGACAGGGAACTAAAGGCTACACCTTC.

This clonotype was found a few times. The chain is built from TRBV12-3 or TRBV12-4 and TRBJ2-7; D perhaps matches TRBD1 (5 bases). Trimming removed 3 bases at V and 3 bases at J, with 12 bases between. The CDR3 has 14 residues. CDR3 DNA sequence: TGTGCCAGCAGTTTCCTCGGACAAAGCTACGAGCAGTACTTC. Protein sequence: CASSFLGQSYEQYF.

The rearrangement uses TRBV6-5 and TRBJ2-1; tentative D call: TRBD1 (6 bases). Germline CDR1 MNHEY, CDR2 SVGAGI. The CDR3 totals 16 residues. V lost 3 bases and J lost 3, with 15 bases in between. CDR3 loop: CASSYLSQGLYNEQFF. CDR3 sequence (DNA): TGTGCCAGCAGTTATCTCTCCCAGGGGCTCTACAATGAGCAGTTCTTC.

This clonotype has only a few counts. The J gene is TRBJ2-1, the V gene TRBV29-1; D is ambiguous. Germline V gene lookup returns CDR1 SQVTM and CDR2 ANQGSEA. The CDR3 is made up of 12 amino acids. V shed 4 bases and J shed 5 bases, with 9 bases lying between them. The CDR3 sequence is CSVGNWNNEQFF. The CDR3 nucleotides read TGCAGCGTTGGAAATTGGAACAATGAGCAGTTCTTC.

The chain recombines TRBV27 with TRBJ1-1; the match to TRBD1 covers 9 bases. The germline V gene encodes CDR1 MNHEY and CDR2 SMNVEV (reference sequence). The V and J ends lost 3 bases and 11 bases, in that order; junction bases with no gene match: 7. This CDR3 region has 13 residues. The CDR3 region is CASSFTGTGKAFF. In DNA form, the CDR3 reads TGTGCCAGCAGTTTTACCGGGACAGGGAAGGCTTTCTTT.

CDR3 region: CASGRGIYNEQFF. As DNA, the CDR3 is TGTGCCAGCGGCAGGGGTATCTACAATGAGCAGTTCTTC. The genes are TRBV9 and TRBJ2-1; weak D call: TRBD1 (6 bases). Germline CDR1 and CDR2: SGDLS and YYNGEE. This CDR3 contains 13 residues. Trimming shortened V by 7 bases and J by 3 bases, and 11 bases separated the two germline ends. Full variable domain (rest looked up from reference TRBV9 and TRBJ2-1): DSGVTQTPKHLITATGQRVTLRCSPRSGDLSVYWYQQSLDQGLQFLIQYYNGEERAKGNILERFSAQQFPDLHSELNLSSLELGDSALYFCASGRGIYNEQFFGPGTRLTVL.

The table lists this clonotype with many counts. V gene TRBV10-3 combines with J gene TRBJ2-7; D is undetermined. Trimming removed 2 bases at V and 6 bases at J, with 5 bases between. The CDR3 runs 11 residues. Germline loops: CDR1 ENHRY, CDR2 SYGVKD. CDR3 nucleotides: TGTGCCATCAGTGAGAGGTCCGAGCAGTACTTC. Protein: CAISERSEQYF.

The rearrangement joins TRBV29-1 to TRBJ2-5; D perhaps matches TRBD1 (5 bases). Germline V gives CDR1 SQVTM, CDR2 ANQGSEA. The CDR3 has 14 residues. V shed 3 bases and J shed 2 bases, with 13 bases lying between them. CDR3 in DNA: TGCAGCGTTGATGGCAGGGTGGGACAAGAGACCCAGTACTTC. Residues: CSVDGRVGQETQYF.

For the CDR3, the DNA is TGCAGTGCTACACCCGCGAACATTCAGTACTTC. It translates to CSATPANIQYF. The rearrangement uses TRBV20-1 and TRBJ2-4; D is undetermined. The CDR3 has 11 amino acids. Deletions cut 4 bases from V and 7 bases from J, with 8 bases between. The germline V gene encodes CDR1 DFQATT and CDR2 SNEGSKA (reference sequence).

The chain is built from TRBV4-1 and TRBJ2-4; D ambiguous. The DNA end lines up better with TRBJ2-7; the J call may be wrong. CDR3 length: 19 residues. Germline CDR1 and CDR2: MGHRA and YSYEKL. CDR3 loop: CASSQERTDISELTYEQYF. In nucleotides, the CDR3 is TGCGCCAGCAGCCAAGAGCGGACCGATATTTCTGAGCTCACCTACGAGCAGTACTTC.

This clonotype was recorded once. CDR3 in DNA: TGTGCCAGCAGTTCGCGGACAGTGCCTAACTATGGCTACACCTTC. It encodes CASSSRTVPNYGYTF. The chain recombines TRBV27 with TRBJ1-2; D might be TRBD1 (6 bases). The CDR3 runs to 15 residues. The V gene lost 4 bases and the J gene lost 0 bases, with 12 bases spanning the gap. CDR1 and CDR2 from the germline V gene are MNHEY and SMNVEV (reference sequence).

The V gene is TRBV5-1, the J gene TRBJ2-1, with 11 bases identical to TRBD2. Unmatched junction bases numbered 9, after V lost 4 bases and J lost 6 bases. The germline CDR1 and CDR2 sequences are SGHRS and YFSETQ. The CDR3 runs to 16 residues. CDR3 region: CASSAEGLAVCNEQFF. The DNA for the CDR3 is TGCGCCAGCAGCGCCGAGGGACTAGCGGTTTGCAATGAGCAGTTCTTC.

This chain joins TRBV27 and TRBJ1-1; the D is unclear. Trimming pared 4 bases from V and 2 bases from J, leaving 23 bases between. CDR1 is MNHEY and CDR2 is SMNVEV in the germline V gene (reference sequence). The CDR3 totals 18 residues. For the CDR3, the DNA is TGTGCCAGCAGTTCCGATGTACGGCGGACCAACCCCAACACTGAAGCTTTCTTT. Translated: CASSSDVRRTNPNTEAFF.